Included here is one TCR beta chain sequence, with context. Sequencing relied on a cDNA template that was reverse transcribed from extracted RNA. Clones were read by immunoSEQ multiplex PCR, and TCRdb kept only the in-frame ones, dropping some. The sample consists of more than 150,000 clones, about 60% of them appearing once. Germline lookup yields CDR1 SGDLS and CDR2 YYNGEE. Trimming cost V 4 bases and J 1 base; bases outside gene matches: 5. This CDR3 has 16 residues. Treatment reported: oral pan-JAK inhibitor, 5-10 mg twice daily. The data were taken from a study of CD8+ T cells in alopecia areata. The clonotype comes from a human donor with alopecia areata. This sequence joins TRBV9 and TRBJ2-2, with TRBD1 matching 9 bases. Source: CD8+ T cells sorted from blood, taken at week 24, from a patient treated with tofacitinib. DNA of the CDR3: TGTGCCAGCAGCCTTCCGGGACAGGGGAACACCGGGGAGCTGTTTTTT. The encoded protein is CASSLPGQGNTGELFF.